The 23 T cell receptor beta chains listed next were all sequenced from one sample in a study of Graves' ophthalmopathy and Graves' hyperthyroidism. The authors amplified TCR beta CDR3 regions, and they did so from RNA transcripts for repertoire sequencing. The authors performed first-round RT-PCR with HTBI primers and then a second-round multiplex PCR. Each CDR3 protein is one row after TCRdb ran MiXCR on the multiplex PCR reads. The sample consists of 1 million to 1.3 million distinct CDR3 sequences, about two fifths of them appearing once. Sequencing was performed on peripheral blood or thyroid tissue (not recorded which). The receptors shown here come from an adult man with Graves' hyperthyroidism.

The table lists this clonotype with a count of one. The V and J genes are TRBV20-1 and TRBJ2-5; perhaps TRBD2 as D (6 bases). Trimming cost V 6 bases and J 3 bases, with 14 bases left between them. Germline V gene sequence: CDR1 DFQATT, CDR2 SNEGSKA (reference sequence). The CDR3 is 13 amino acids. The CDR3 nucleotides read TGCAGTGCGGGGGGTGGCGGGAAAGAGACCCAGTACTTC. Amino acid sequence: CSAGGGGKETQYF.

V is TRBV2 and J is TRBJ2-7, with D perhaps given as TRBD1 or TRBD2 (5 bases each). CDR3 length: 19 amino acids. V was trimmed by 7 bases and J by 6 bases, leaving 34 bases between them. The V gene's germline CDR1 is SNHLY and CDR2 FYNNEI. The CDR3, as DNA: TGTGCCAGCATCAGAAGGGGTGGCCGCGGAGGTCTAAGTCTCCCCGAGCAGTACTTC. It is translated as CASIRRGGRGGLSLPEQYF.

Points on this clonotype: A much more abundant neighbour one base away suggests this may be a read error. The chain has TRBV7-9 and TRBJ2-5; D unclear. CDR1 SEHNR and CDR2 FQNEAQ come from the germline V gene (reference sequence). The CDR3 runs to 17 residues. The V gene lost 3 bases and the J gene lost 6 bases, with 23 bases spanning the gap. The CDR3 DNA reads as TGTGCCAGCAGCTTGACGCACAAACCCCTAGGGATGAAGACCCAGTACTTC. Its translation: CASSLTHKPLGMKTQYF.

The chain couples TRBV5-1 to TRBJ2-2; 15 bases map to TRBD2. The germline V gene encodes CDR1 SGHRS and CDR2 YFSETQ. CDR3 length: 19 amino acids. V shed 4 bases and J 2 bases; nucleotides not matched to a gene: 9. The chain's CDR3 is CASSPGLAGGNSNTGELFF. The CDR3 DNA is TGCGCCAGCAGCCCGGGACTAGCGGGGGGAAACTCAAACACCGGGGAGCTGTTTTTT.

This clonotype was recorded at least ten times. The chain carries TRBV20-1 and TRBJ2-5, with a weak D call TRBD2 (7 bases). The CDR3 has 14 amino acids. Germline CDR1 is DFQATT and CDR2 is SNEGSKA (reference sequence). V lost 6 bases and J lost 2, with 16 bases in between. The CDR3 reads CSAARRGPQETQYF. CDR3 bases: TGCAGTGCGGCGAGGCGGGGGCCACAAGAGACCCAGTACTTC.

This clonotype was counted ten times or more. The chain is built from TRBV7-9 and TRBJ2-7, with TRBD2 matching over 7 bases. Germline V gives CDR1 SEHNR, CDR2 FQNEAQ (reference sequence). The V and J ends lost 4 bases and 5 bases, in that order; junction bases with no gene match: 11. The CDR3 covers 15 residues. The CDR3 region is CASSSHGGGNNEQYF. CDR3 in DNA: TGTGCCAGCAGCTCCCACGGGGGAGGGAACAACGAGCAGTACTTC.

The gene calls are TRBV2 and TRBJ1-6; 9 nucleotides line up with TRBD1. From germline, CDR1 is SNHLY and CDR2 FYNNEI. Losses at the gene ends were 9 bases for V and 8 bases for J; bases not matched to a gene: 5. This CDR3 has 13 residues. The CDR3 loop reads CASRDRVDSPLHF. The CDR3 bases are TGTGCCAGTAGGGACAGGGTTGATTCACCCCTCCACTTT.

The genes are TRBV29-1 and TRBJ2-7; 8 bases agree with TRBD2. V trimming: 4 bases; J trimming: 5 bases; junction bases outside the gene matches: 7. Looked up from germline, CDR1 is SQVTM and CDR2 is ANQGSEA. CDR3 length: 13 residues. In DNA, the CDR3 is TGCAGCGTTGCGGCGGGACTAGTCAACGAGCAGTACTTC. This encodes CSVAAGLVNEQYF.

The rearrangement links TRBV19 to TRBJ2-7; 10 bases align to TRBD1. The CDR3 consists of 14 residues. V shed 3 bases and J 5 bases; nucleotides not matched to a gene: 4. Germline assignment: CDR1 LNHDA and CDR2 SQIVND (reference sequence). The CDR3 sequence: CASSMDRGRNEQYF. The CDR3 DNA reads TGTGCCAGTAGTATGGACAGGGGGAGGAACGAGCAGTACTTC.

This clonotype has a handful of counts. The CDR3 sequence: CASTQDRNTGELFF. CDR3 in DNA: TGTGCCAGCACCCAGGACAGGAACACCGGGGAGCTGTTTTTT. The rearrangement joins TRBV6-5 to TRBJ2-2, with D possibly TRBD1 on 6 matching bases. Germline CDR1 is MNHEY and CDR2 is SVGAGI. The CDR3 runs 14 residues. Trimming removed 7 bases from V and 1 base from J, with 10 bases in between.

Of note for this clonotype: This sequence may be a read error, since a much larger clone differs from it by one base. The chain couples TRBV7-9 to TRBJ1-1; D remains ambiguous. The V gene lost 3 bases and the J gene lost 3 bases, with 5 bases spanning the gap. This CDR3 has 12 amino acids. Germline CDR1 SEHNR, CDR2 FQNEAQ (reference sequence). CDR3 coding DNA: TGTGCCAGCAGCTTCGATGACACTGAAGCTTTCTTT. This gives the protein CASSFDDTEAFF. The complete variable domain, with remaining parts taken from reference TRBV7-9 and TRBJ1-1, reads DTGVSQNPRHKITKRGQNVTFRCDPISEHNRLYWYRQTLGQGPEFLTYFQNEAQLEKSRLLSDRFSAERPKGSFSTLEIQRTEQGDSAMYLCASSFDDTEAFFGQGTRLTVV.

At least ten counts were recorded for this clonotype. The chain has TRBV5-1 and TRBJ2-7; 7 bases map to TRBD1. With V trimmed by 0 bases and J by 2 bases, 5 bases remained unmatched. Looked up from germline, CDR1 is SGHRS and CDR2 is YFSETQ. The CDR3 extends over 15 amino acids. The CDR3 loop reads CASSLGQGQAYEQYF. The CDR3 nucleotides are TGCGCCAGCAGCTTGGGACAGGGCCAAGCCTACGAGCAGTACTTC.

J is TRBJ2-7 and V is TRBV6-2 or TRBV6-3; possible D gene TRBD1, 6 bases. This CDR3 is 14 amino acids long. Germline V gene sequence: CDR1 MNHEY, CDR2 SVGEGT. V lost 2 bases and J lost 2, with 10 bases in between. CDR3 in amino acids: CASSYAQGTYEQYF. For the CDR3, the DNA is TGTGCCAGCAGTTACGCCCAGGGGACCTACGAGCAGTACTTC.

As regards this clonotype: Just one base apart from a much larger clone, this may be a read error. The J gene is TRBJ1-1, the V gene TRBV10-3; a possible D gene is TRBD1 (6 bases). This CDR3 contains 16 residues. Trimming left V 3 bases short and J 3 bases short, with 17 bases between. From germline, CDR1 is ENHRY and CDR2 SYGVKD. The CDR3 reads CAISDGGGLGHTEAFF. Written as DNA, the CDR3 is TGTGCCATCAGTGATGGGGGGGGCCTGGGTCACACTGAAGCTTTCTTT.

This clonotype has more than one count but fewer than ten. The chain couples TRBV12-3 or TRBV12-4 to TRBJ2-2; perhaps TRBD2 as D (6 bases). Trimming stripped 3 bases from V and 5 bases from J, with 13 bases between. This CDR3 region has 15 residues. CDR3 in amino acids: CASSFYRGMTGELFF. The DNA for the CDR3 is TGTGCCAGCAGTTTCTATCGGGGGATGACCGGGGAGCTGTTTTTT.

The chain links TRBV20-1 to TRBJ1-2, with D hard to call. The V and J ends lost 3 bases and 2 bases respectively, with 10 bases between them. This CDR3 is built from 13 residues. Per germline, CDR1 DFQATT and CDR2 SNEGSKA (reference sequence). The CDR3 nucleotides read TGCAGTGCTAGCTTCCAATTCAACTATGGCTACACCTTC. Translation: CSASFQFNYGYTF.

This clonotype has a handful of counts. The chain is built from TRBV6-5 and TRBJ2-7; 9 positions match TRBD1. Germline CDR1 and CDR2: MNHEY and SVGAGI. Unmatched junction bases numbered 11, after V lost 8 bases and J lost 3 bases. There are 15 residues in the CDR3. DNA for the CDR3: TGTGCCAGCCGTACTGGGGGACAGGGTCGCTACGAGCAGTACTTC. Translated: CASRTGGQGRYEQYF.

This clonotype was detected ten times or more. The genes are TRBV7-2 and TRBJ2-7, with 7 bases lining up with TRBD1. The CDR3 extends over 15 amino acids. CDR1 is SGHTA, CDR2 FQGNSA, per germline. J lost 3 bases, V lost 1 base, and 6 bases had no gene match. In DNA form, the CDR3 reads TGTGCCAGCAGCTTAGTCGAAGGGGGCGTCTACGAGCAGTACTTC. It is translated as CASSLVEGGVYEQYF.

The table lists this clonotype with a count of one. The chain is built from TRBV7-9 and TRBJ2-5; 9 nucleotides match TRBD2. Trimming at V came to 9 bases and at J to 5 bases, leaving 13 bases not matched to a gene. The CDR3 is 15 amino acids. CDR1 is SEHNR and CDR2 is FQNEAQ in the germline V gene (reference sequence). CDR3 DNA sequence: TGTGCCAGTCGATCCCGCGGGAGGGCCGGGGAGACCCAGTACTTC. Translating it yields CASRSRGRAGETQYF. The entire variable domain, with the rest obtained from reference TRBV7-9 and TRBJ2-5, is as follows: DTGVSQNPRHKITKRGQNVTFRCDPISEHNRLYWYRQTLGQGPEFLTYFQNEAQLEKSRLLSDRFSAERPKGSFSTLEIQRTEQGDSAMYLCASRSRGRAGETQYFGPGTRLLVL.

This clonotype was seen repeatedly, ten times or more. The V and J genes are TRBV7-9 and TRBJ1-2, with D unclear. V lost 2 bases and J 8 bases, leaving 21 bases between the germline ends. The CDR3 length is 16 residues. Per germline, CDR1 SEHNR and CDR2 FQNEAQ (reference sequence). The CDR3 sequence: CASSLTSSAKARGYTF. CDR3 in DNA: TGTGCCAGCAGCTTAACTTCGTCGGCAAAAGCTCGGGGCTACACCTTC.

This CDR3 is CASSRRGLAYQETQYF. DNA of the CDR3: TGTGCCAGCAGCCGTCGGGGACTAGCGTACCAAGAGACCCAGTACTTC. V gene TRBV9 combines with J gene TRBJ2-5, with 10 bases aligning to TRBD2. Trimming at V came to 4 bases and at J to 0 bases, leaving 6 bases not matched to a gene. The CDR3 loop spans 16 amino acids. Germline-derived CDR1 and CDR2 are SGDLS and YYNGEE.

This clonotype was observed a single time. This sequence joins TRBV7-9 and TRBJ1-1, with D possibly matching TRBD1 (5 bases). Trimming took off 6 bases at V and 2 bases at J, with 13 bases between the two ends. This CDR3 comprises 14 residues. The V gene's germline CDR1 is SEHNR and CDR2 FQNEAQ (reference sequence). CDR3 in amino acids: CASRPHGANTEAFF. The DNA of the CDR3 is TGTGCCAGCAGACCCCATGGGGCCAACACTGAAGCTTTCTTT.

CDR3 nucleotide sequence: TGTGCCAGCAGCTTGGCCCCGGACTATCGGGCCAACGTCCTGACTTTC. Its protein product is CASSLAPDYRANVLTF. The V gene is TRBV7-9, the J gene TRBJ2-6; possible D gene TRBD2, 6 bases. The length of the CDR3 is 16 residues. V was cut by 3 bases and J by 5 bases, with 14 bases left in between. The germline V gene has CDR1 SEHNR and CDR2 FQNEAQ (reference sequence).